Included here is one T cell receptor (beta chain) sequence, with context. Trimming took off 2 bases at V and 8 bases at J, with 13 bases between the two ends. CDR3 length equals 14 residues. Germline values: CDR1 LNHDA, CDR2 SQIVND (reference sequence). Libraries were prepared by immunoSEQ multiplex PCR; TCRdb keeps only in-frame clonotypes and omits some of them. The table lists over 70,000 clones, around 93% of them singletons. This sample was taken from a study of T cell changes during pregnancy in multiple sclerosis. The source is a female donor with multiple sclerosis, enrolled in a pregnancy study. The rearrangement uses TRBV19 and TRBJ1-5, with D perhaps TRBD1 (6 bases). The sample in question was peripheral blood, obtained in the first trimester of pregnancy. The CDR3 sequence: CASSIQGNREPQHF. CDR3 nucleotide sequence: TGTGCCAGTAGTATACAGGGGAATAGGGAGCCCCAGCATTTT. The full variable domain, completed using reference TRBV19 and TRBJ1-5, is DGGITQSPKYLFRKEGQNVTLSCEQNLNHDAMYWYRQDPGQGLRLIYYSQIVNDFQKGDIAEGYSVSREKKESFPLTVTSAQKNPTAFYLCASSIQGNREPQHFGDGTRLSIL.